Listed here are 7 T cell receptor beta chains from one sample, sequenced in a study of CD8+ T cells in alopecia areata. Isolated RNA was reverse transcribed into cDNA used as the sequencing template. The method was immunoSEQ multiplex PCR; TCRdb's version includes in-frame clones alone and lacks a portion of them. The sample contains 75,000 to 100,000 clones, roughly 42% of which appear only once. Sequencing was carried out using CD4+ T cells sorted from blood. These receptors originate from a human donor with alopecia areata.

The chain links TRBV23-1 to TRBJ2-1, with D maybe TRBD2 (5 bases). TRBV23-1 is recorded as an ORF, its role being uncertain. Trimming shortened V by 0 bases and J by 4 bases, and 13 bases separated the two germline ends. The CDR3 runs to 16 residues. Written as DNA, the CDR3 is TGCGCCAGCAGTCAATCATCGAGGGCAGGTTACAATGAGCAGTTCTTC. Translating it yields CASSQSSRAGYNEQFF.

The V and J genes are TRBV9 and TRBJ2-7, with TRBD2 as a possible D gene (5 bases). V shed 7 bases and J shed 2 bases, with 10 bases lying between them. This CDR3 has 12 amino acids. CDR1 and CDR2 from the germline V gene are SGDLS and YYNGEE. The CDR3 sequence: CASPDSTYEQYF. As DNA, the CDR3 is TGTGCCAGCCCGGACTCGACCTACGAGCAGTACTTC.

This clone was observed a few times. The chain uses TRBV29-1 and TRBJ2-5; no clear D gene. The CDR3 totals 11 residues. Trimming took off 4 bases at V and 2 bases at J, with 5 bases between the two ends. Germline V CDR1 and CDR2: SQVTM, ANQGSEA. CDR3 protein: CSVGSQETQYF. The CDR3 nucleotides are TGCAGCGTTGGTAGTCAAGAGACCCAGTACTTC.

Here the CDR3 reads CSDCTITGDRDEKLFF. CDR3 coding DNA: TGCAGCGACTGTACCATTACCGGGGATAGAGATGAAAAACTGTTTTTT. The genes are TRBV29-1 and TRBJ1-4; no clear D. This CDR3 region has 16 residues. Between the trimmed V and J ends, which lost 7 bases and 6 bases, there was a span of 24 bases. Germline CDR1 reads SQVTM; CDR2 reads ANQGSEA.

There are a few counts of this clone. The rearrangement uses TRBV30 and TRBJ2-3; D is unresolved. Germline V gene sequence: CDR1 GTSNPN, CDR2 SVGIG (reference sequence). V was clipped by 2 bases and J by 11 bases, with 14 bases between them. This CDR3 spans 12 amino acids. CDR3 amino acids: CAWSIPGLGQYF. The DNA for the CDR3 is TGTGCCTGGAGTATACCTGGGCTAGGGCAGTATTTT.

V and J are TRBV29-1 and TRBJ1-1; no clear D gene. The CDR3 covers 15 residues. Germline values: CDR1 SQVTM, CDR2 ANQGSEA. Trimming left V 8 bases short and J 1 base short, with 20 bases between. CDR3 DNA: TGCAGCAACAATCAGCCCCGTGGAGGGAACACTGAAGCTTTCTTT. It encodes CSNNQPRGGNTEAFF.

CDR3 in amino acids: CAWSVLSGGAQTQYF. The CDR3 nucleotides are TGTGCCTGGAGTGTACTTAGCGGGGGGGCTCAGACCCAGTACTTC. This chain connects TRBV30 to TRBJ2-5; 11 positions agree with TRBD2. The CDR3 is made up of 15 amino acids. Germline V CDR1 and CDR2: GTSNPN, SVGIG (reference sequence). V trimming: 0 bases; J trimming: 6 bases; junction bases outside the gene matches: 6.